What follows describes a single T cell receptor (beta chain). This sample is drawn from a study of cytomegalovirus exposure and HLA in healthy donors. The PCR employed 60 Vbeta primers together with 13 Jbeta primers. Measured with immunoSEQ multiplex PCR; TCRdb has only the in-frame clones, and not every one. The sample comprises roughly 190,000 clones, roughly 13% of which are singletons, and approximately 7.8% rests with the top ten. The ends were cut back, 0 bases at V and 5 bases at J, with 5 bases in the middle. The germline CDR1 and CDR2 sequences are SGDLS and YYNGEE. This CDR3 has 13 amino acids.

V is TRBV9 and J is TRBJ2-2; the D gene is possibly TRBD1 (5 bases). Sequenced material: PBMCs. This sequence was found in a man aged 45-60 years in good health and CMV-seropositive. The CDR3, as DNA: TGTGCCAGCAGCGTAGGGACAACCGGGGAGCTGTTTTTT. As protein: CASSVGTTGELFF.